The clone carrying this T cell receptor beta chain has only a few counts. The sample originates from a study of blood T cell repertoires in COVID-19. Study-level background: Some COVID-19 samples were acute and others convalescent; all came from the United States, Italy and Spain. In each case, the material was cDNA or gDNA derived from T cells, B-cell-depleted T cells, or PBMCs.

Between the trimmed V and J ends, which lost 3 bases and 8 bases, there was a span of 16 bases. From germline, CDR1 is LNHDA and CDR2 SQIVND (reference sequence). CDR3 length equals 14 residues. In the original analysis: Reference gene primer amplification yielded estimated nucleated cell counts. Only in-frame clones appear in the TCRdb table, and some are missing; sequencing was by immunoSEQ multiplex PCR. V and J calls plus clone size are reproduced from that table; the DNA served to infer D and trimming. The sample includes 120,000 or so clones, approximately 83% of them seen just once. The sample was peripheral blood. This TCR came from a woman in her 70s with acute or convalescent COVID-19. The V gene is TRBV19, the J gene TRBJ1-2; D gene ambiguous. CDR3 DNA: TGTGCCAGTAGTATGTGGGCTCTAATGGGCGGCTACACCTTC. It yields the protein CASSMWALMGGYTF.